One sample yielded the 24 T cell receptor beta chains listed below, sequenced in a study of blood T cell repertoires in COVID-19. Sequencing was performed with immunoSEQ multiplex PCR; in TCRdb, only in-frame clones are kept and a portion is missing. Here the sample spans more than 400,000 clones, 75% to 90% being singletons. The specimen was PBMCs or T cells enriched from blood (not recorded which). All receptors derive from a woman between 18 and 29 years old who had recovered from COVID-19.

This clone turned up a few times. V gene TRBV24-1 combines with J gene TRBJ1-4, with a tentative D call TRBD1 (5 bases). V was shortened by 2 bases and J by 8 bases, with 8 bases between the two germline ends. Germline V gene lookup returns CDR1 KGHDR and CDR2 SFDVKD. This CDR3 contains 13 residues. Here the CDR3 DNA reads TGTGCCACCAGTGATTCCAAGGGGGAAAAACTGTTTTTT. Protein product: CATSDSKGEKLFF.

The chain employs TRBV3-1 (or the pseudogene TRBV3-2) and TRBJ1-2; D is unresolved. Germline values: CDR1 LGHDT, CDR2 YNNKEL (reference sequence). This CDR3 region has 14 residues. Trimming took off 0 bases at V and 8 bases at J, with 13 bases between the two ends. For the CDR3, the DNA is TGTGCCAGCAGCCAAGATAACGCGGGAATGGGCTACACCTTC. Translating it yields CASSQDNAGMGYTF.

The rearrangement joins TRBV12-3 or TRBV12-4 to TRBJ1-4; a possible D gene is TRBD1 (6 bases). This CDR3 comprises 13 residues. The V end was cut by 5 bases, the J end by 11 bases, with 15 bases between. Here the CDR3 DNA reads TGTGCCAGCAGTCCGACAGGCCGGAGGAAACTGTTTTTT. Translated, it gives CASSPTGRRKLFF.

DNA of the CDR3: TGTGCCAGCAGTTTGGACCCCTCGGGGTCGGTGAGCTACACCTTC. Encoded protein: CASSLDPSGSVSYTF. The chain carries TRBV27 and TRBJ1-2; D unclear. The germline V gene encodes CDR1 MNHEY and CDR2 SMNVEV (reference sequence). Trimming stripped 3 bases from V and 9 bases from J, with 20 bases between. There are 15 residues in the CDR3.

On this clone: Other DNA sequences in the sample encode the same CDR3. The rearrangement joins TRBV5-1 to TRBJ2-5; 8 nucleotides agree with TRBD1. V lost 0 bases, J lost 5 bases, and 3 bases stayed unmatched. Per germline, CDR1 SGHRS and CDR2 YFSETQ. This CDR3 comprises 14 residues. The chain's CDR3 is CASSLGQGRETQYF. DNA for the CDR3: TGCGCCAGCAGCTTGGGACAGGGGCGGGAGACCCAGTACTTC.

V usage is TRBV6-5 and J usage is TRBJ2-1; 10 bases match TRBD2. With 7 bases clipped from V and 3 bases from J, the junction kept 6 bases outside the gene matches. The CDR3 consists of 15 residues. Germline CDR1 and CDR2: MNHEY and SVGAGI. The CDR3 bases are TGTGCCAGCACCCCAATAGCGGGGGGCTACAATGAGCAGTTCTTC. It yields the protein CASTPIAGGYNEQFF.

This chain connects TRBV12-3 or TRBV12-4 to TRBJ1-2, with unresolved D. This CDR3 has 13 residues. Trimming took off 6 bases at V and 0 bases at J, with 8 bases between the two ends. CDR3 region: CASSSRTNYGYTF. DNA of the CDR3: TGTGCCAGCAGCTCCAGAACTAACTATGGCTACACCTTC.

The V gene is TRBV2, the J gene TRBJ2-7; TRBD2 agrees at 13 bases. Trimming took 0 bases from V and 5 from J; bases not matched to a gene: 7. The germline gives CDR1 SNHLY, CDR2 FYNNEI. This CDR3 is 17 amino acids long. The CDR3 DNA follows: TGTGCCAGCAGTGAAGCGAGCACTAGCGGGGGGGCCCACGAGCAGTACTTC. It yields the protein CASSEASTSGGAHEQYF.

This chain connects TRBV6-1 to TRBJ2-7; unclear D gene. V was shortened by 1 base and J by 0 bases, with 10 bases between the two germline ends. Germline CDR1 is MNHNS and CDR2 is SASEGT. The CDR3 loop spans 15 amino acids. DNA of the CDR3: TGTGCCAGCAGTGAAGGGCGGTATAACTCCTACGAGCAGTACTTC. Protein sequence: CASSEGRYNSYEQYF.

The rearrangement links TRBV27 to TRBJ1-1, with TRBD1 matching 9 bases. CDR1 and CDR2 (germline): MNHEY, SMNVEV (reference sequence). The CDR3 loop spans 16 amino acids. V lost 5 bases and J lost 4; bases outside the gene matches: 11. Written as DNA, the CDR3 is TGTGCCAGCAGTCCTATTACAGGGGGCGCGGGCACTGAAGCTTTCTTT. The encoded protein is CASSPITGGAGTEAFF.

Concerning this clone itself: The CDR3 does not end in the conserved phenylalanine or tryptophan, so this is likely a read error. The DNA is omitted, as the CDR3 cannot be located on it reliably, and the CDR3 follows TCRdb's listing. The V call is TRBV6-4, the J call TRBJ1-2. Germline lookup yields CDR1 MRHNA and CDR2 SNTAGT. The length of the CDR3 is 13 amino acids, counting both ends. CDR3 in amino acids: CASSVSFRVLARS.

V gene TRBV10-3 combines with J gene TRBJ1-5; 7 nucleotides agree with TRBD1. Germline V gene lookup returns CDR1 ENHRY and CDR2 SYGVKD. The CDR3 runs to 17 residues. After removal of 5 bases from V and 5 bases from J, the junction contained 15 bases not matched to a gene. The CDR3 bases are TGTGCCATCAGTCCCGGGGGGGCCGGGACAGTTCATCAGCCCCAGCATTTT. Translation: CAISPGGAGTVHQPQHF.

V usage is TRBV18 and J usage is TRBJ1-5; TRBD1 is a possible D gene (6 bases). The CDR3 extends over 16 amino acids. CDR1 is KGHSH and CDR2 is LQKENI in the germline V gene. Trimming shortened V by 3 bases and J by 2 bases, and 14 bases separated the two germline ends. The CDR3 here is CASSPSTGSRNQPQHF. In DNA form, the CDR3 reads TGTGCCAGCTCACCCTCTACAGGGAGCCGCAATCAGCCCCAGCATTTT.

This sequence joins TRBV20-1 and TRBJ2-3; 10 bases fit TRBD1. Germline V gene data show CDR1 as DFQATT and CDR2 as SNEGSKA (reference sequence). The CDR3 covers 15 residues. J lost 4 bases, V lost 4 bases, and 8 bases had no gene match. CDR3: CSATEGQGISDTQYF. Written as DNA, the CDR3 is TGCAGTGCTACTGAGGGACAGGGGATCTCAGATACGCAGTATTTT.

On this clone: The sample has other DNA sequences that encode this CDR3 too. The chain couples TRBV6-1 to TRBJ2-2; 8 bases map to TRBD2. V gave up 1 base and J gave up 2 bases; unmatched junction bases: 0. The CDR3 consists of 15 residues. The germline V gene has CDR1 MNHNS and CDR2 SASEGT. DNA for the CDR3: TGTGCCAGCAGTGAAGTAGCGGGAAACACCGGGGAGCTGTTTTTT. Amino acid sequence: CASSEVAGNTGELFF.

V gene TRBV24-1 combines with J gene TRBJ1-6; 7 positions agree with TRBD1. There are 16 residues in the CDR3. V shed 6 bases and J 8 bases; nucleotides not matched to a gene: 12. Germline-derived CDR1 and CDR2 are KGHDR and SFDVKD. CDR3 bases: TGTGCCACCAGTCCGGACCTTCGACAGGGTGATTCACCCCTCCACTTT. Translated: CATSPDLRQGDSPLHF.

The V and J genes are TRBV19 and TRBJ2-3; 7 positions match TRBD1. This CDR3 has 13 residues. V lost 4 bases and J lost 6; bases outside the gene matches: 4. CDR1 is LNHDA, CDR2 SQIVND, per germline (reference sequence). The DNA of the CDR3 is TGTGCCAGTAGTAAGTCCAGGGGGGATACGCAGTATTTT. Translation gives CASSKSRGDTQYF. The full variable domain, completed using reference TRBV19 and TRBJ2-3, is DGGITQSPKYLFRKEGQNVTLSCEQNLNHDAMYWYRQDPGQGLRLIYYSQIVNDFQKGDIAEGYSVSREKKESFPLTVTSAQKNPTAFYLCASSKSRGDTQYFGPGTRLTVL.

This rearrangement joins TRBV7-2 to TRBJ1-2, with a weak D call TRBD1 (5 bases). The V and J ends lost 3 bases and 2 bases respectively, with 10 bases between them. Germline CDR1 and CDR2: SGHTA and FQGNSA. This CDR3 region has 14 residues. Written as DNA, the CDR3 is TGTGCCAGCAGCTTCTCAGGGAGGAACTATGGCTACACCTTC. Protein product: CASSFSGRNYGYTF. Variable domain in full (rest from reference TRBV7-2 and TRBJ1-2): GAGVSQSPSNKVTEKGKDVELRCDPISGHTALYWYRQSLGQGLEFLIYFQGNSAPDKSGLPSDRFSAERTGGSVSTLTIQRTQQEDSAVYLCASSFSGRNYGYTFGSGTRLTVV.

The chain uses TRBV7-8 and TRBJ2-7; a possible D gene is TRBD2 (7 bases). CDR3 size: 16 residues. The V and J ends lost 1 base and 2 bases respectively, with 15 bases between them. Looked up from germline, CDR1 is SGHVS and CDR2 is FQNEAQ. The CDR3: CASSLGGQAGAYEQYF. As DNA, the CDR3 is TGTGCCAGCAGCTTAGGGGGGCAGGCGGGGGCCTACGAGCAGTACTTC.

As concerns this clone: The same CDR3 is also encoded by other DNA sequences in this sample. The rearrangement links TRBV19 to TRBJ1-5; D is possibly TRBD1 (6 bases). Trimming left V 6 bases short and J 7 bases short, with 10 bases between. CDR1 is LNHDA and CDR2 is SQIVND in the germline V gene (reference sequence). The CDR3 contains 12 residues. CDR3 in DNA: TGTGCCAGTAGAACAGGGAACCAGCCCCAGCATTTT. This codes for CASRTGNQPQHF.

There are a few counts of this clone. The rearrangement links TRBV28 to TRBJ1-6; 8 nucleotides match TRBD1. Germline V gives CDR1 MDHEN, CDR2 SYDVKM. The CDR3 has 12 amino acids. V was pared by 6 bases and J by 10 bases, with 2 bases of the junction left unmatched. CDR3 sequence (DNA): TGTGCCAGCAGGGGGACAGGATCACCCCTCCACTTT. Encoded protein: CASRGTGSPLHF.

This chain uses TRBV12-5 with TRBJ2-5, with TRBD2 identical over 7 bases. The CDR3 extends over 19 amino acids. V was pared by 0 bases and J by 0 bases, with 13 bases of the junction left unmatched. Germline V gene data show CDR1 as LGHNT and CDR2 as FRNRAP. CDR3 coding DNA: TGTGCTAGTGGTTTGGTCAGGGACGGGGGGATCGTGTACCAAGAGACCCAGTACTTC. Translation gives CASGLVRDGGIVYQETQYF.

This chain connects TRBV18 to TRBJ1-3, with D unclear. Trimming removed 1 base from V and 2 bases from J, with 9 bases in between. CDR1 is KGHSH and CDR2 is LQKENI in the germline V gene. The CDR3 consists of 15 residues. CDR3 residues: CASSPQRETGNTIYF. The CDR3 DNA sequence: TGTGCCAGCTCACCACAGAGGGAGACTGGAAACACCATATATTTT.

The chain joins TRBV11-3 to TRBJ2-7; possibly TRBD1 for D (5 bases). Germline assignment: CDR1 SGHNT and CDR2 YENEEA. Trimming shortened V by 5 bases and J by 6 bases, and 14 bases separated the two germline ends. There are 13 residues in the CDR3. The DNA for the CDR3 is TGTGCCAGCAGCAAAACCTCCCAGGGCGAGCAGTACTTC. Translated: CASSKTSQGEQYF.